The TCR beta chain under discussion was sequenced for a study of blood T cell repertoires in COVID-19. Study in general: PBMCs, B-cell-depleted T cells, or T cells were the source of the cDNA or gDNA that made up the material.

The method was immunoSEQ multiplex PCR; TCRdb's version includes in-frame clones alone and lacks a portion of them. Seen here are hundreds of thousands of clones, about 90% observed once, and the top ten hold 1% to 1.5%. Input material: peripheral blood. This TCR was recovered from a middle-aged man with acute or convalescent COVID-19.

The CDR3 loop is CASSYNGNPSYEQYF. CDR3 DNA sequence: TGCGCCAGCAGCTACAACGGGAATCCTTCCTACGAGCAGTACTTC. The chain is built from TRBV4-1 and TRBJ2-7; D may be TRBD2 (5 bases). Germline V lookup: CDR1 MGHRA, CDR2 YSYEKL. The CDR3 covers 15 residues. V gave up 5 bases and J gave up 1 base, with 15 bases separating them.